These T cell receptor beta chains were read from a single sample in a study of blood T cell repertoires in COVID-19. Data came from immunoSEQ multiplex PCR; TCRdb stores just in-frame clones and leaves some out. The sample lists around 170,000 clones, 70% to 90% occurring once. The sample consisted of peripheral blood. These receptors were obtained from a woman in her twenties or thirties with active or convalescent COVID-19. Both conserved end residues are part of each CDR3. A D gene is named only where the DNA matches it firmly. Rows give clone size only sometimes, using once, few, many, or a class for an expanded clone.

V	J	size	D	CDR3	DNA
TRBV24-1	TRBJ2-5	-	TRBD1	CATSDPRTGLETQYF	TGTGCCACCAGTGACCCCCGGACAGGGTTAGAGACCCAGTACTTC
TRBV27	TRBJ2-7	-	-	CASSSLSYEQYF	TGTGCCAGCAGTTCTCTCTCCTACGAGCAGTACTTC
TRBV18	TRBJ1-2	-	-	CASSPGEGGYTF	TGTGCCAGCTCACCGGGGGAGGGAGGCTACACCTTC
TRBV27	TRBJ2-7	-	TRBD2	CASRRTSGRGYEQYF	TGTGCCAGCAGGCGGACTAGCGGGAGGGGCTACGAGCAGTACTTC
TRBV2	TRBJ2-5	-	TRBD2	CASRTRLAGDETQYF	TGTGCCAGCAGGACCAGACTAGCGGGAGATGAGACCCAGTACTTC
TRBV5-1	TRBJ2-3	-	TRBD2	CASSWTSGGGTDTQYF	TGCGCCAGCAGCTGGACTAGCGGGGGCGGGACAGATACGCAGTATTTT
TRBV4-2	TRBJ2-2	few	TRBD2	CASSHPGLAGPNTGELFF	TGTGCCAGCAGCCACCCGGGACTAGCGGGGCCTAACACCGGGGAGCTGTTTTTT
TRBV11-1	TRBJ1-3	-	-	CASSLALSGNTIYF	TGTGCCAGCAGCTTAGCCCTATCTGGAAACACCATATATTTT
TRBV7-9	TRBJ1-1	-	TRBD1	CASSLPGQGLNTEAFF	TGTGCCAGCAGCTTGCCCGGACAGGGTTTGAACACTGAAGCTTTCTTT
TRBV9	TRBJ2-1	-	TRBD2	CASSTTSGRAGGINEQFF	TGTGCCAGCAGCACGACTAGCGGGAGGGCCGGGGGAATTAATGAGCAGTTCTTC
TRBV18	TRBJ1-2	once	-	CASSLAGEFGYTF	TGTGCCAGCTCCCTCGCAGGGGAGTTTGGCTACACCTTC
TRBV5-1	TRBJ1-1	-	-	CASSLMGRGNTEAFF	TGCGCCAGCAGCTTGATGGGGCGGGGGAACACTGAAGCTTTCTTT
TRBV27	TRBJ2-1	-	-	CASRGPTRGANEQFF	TGTGCCAGCAGGGGTCCGACCCGGGGGGCAAATGAGCAGTTCTTC
TRBV25-1	TRBJ1-2	-	-	CASSPRGQTNPYGYTF	TGTGCCAGCAGTCCCCGAGGACAGACCAATCCCTATGGCTACACCTTC
TRBV5-5	TRBJ2-7	-	-	CASSLRFQGIYEQYF	TGTGCCAGCAGCTTAAGATTCCAGGGGATCTACGAGCAGTACTTC
TRBV6-5	TRBJ1-2	-	-	CASSYSRGGGYTF	TGTGCCAGCAGTTACTCGAGAGGCGGTGGCTACACCTTC
TRBV5-1	TRBJ2-3	-	TRBD2	CASFRTSGTTDFTDTQYF	TGCGCCAGTTTTAGGACTAGCGGGACCACCGATTTCACAGATACGCAGTATTTT
TRBV28	TRBJ2-1	-	TRBD2	CAIQLAGAGRNEQFF	TGTGCCATCCAATTAGCGGGAGCCGGTAGGAATGAGCAGTTCTTC
TRBV6-5	TRBJ1-2	-	-	CASSQIPGLSGYTF	TGTGCCAGCTCCCAAATCCCAGGGTTAAGTGGCTACACCTTC
TRBV10-2	TRBJ2-3	many	-	CASSVRTFATDTQYF	TGCGCCAGCAGTGTAAGGACTTTCGCCACAGATACGCAGTATTTT
TRBV7-2	TRBJ1-4	few	-	CASSLETGRLGEKLFF	TGTGCCAGCAGTCTCGAGACAGGTCGTTTAGGAGAAAAACTGTTTTTT
TRBV25-1	TRBJ1-2	-	-	CARRQASGYTF	TGTGCCAGACGTCAGGCATCTGGCTACACCTTC
TRBV5-1	TRBJ1-1	once	TRBD1	CASSRTGMNTEAFF	TGCGCCAGCAGCAGGACAGGGATGAACACTGAAGCTTTCTTT
TRBV24-1	TRBJ1-1	-	TRBD1	CATSERDRPGAFF	TGTGCCACCAGTGAAAGGGACAGGCCAGGGGCTTTCTTT
TRBV5-6	TRBJ2-1	-	TRBD2	CASSLEGTSVYNEQFF	TGTGCCAGCAGCTTGGAGGGGACTAGCGTCTACAATGAGCAGTTCTTC
TRBV15	TRBJ2-1	-	-	CATSRDRGGENEQFF	TGTGCCACCAGCAGAGATAGGGGCGGGGAAAATGAGCAGTTCTTC
TRBV11-3	TRBJ2-3	-	TRBD2	CASSLGLSGGLTDTQYF	TGTGCCAGCAGCTTAGGCCTTAGCGGGGGGCTCACAGATACGCAGTATTTT
TRBV5-1	TRBJ2-7	-	-	CASSSLPGQPEQYF	TGCGCCAGCAGCTCCCTCCCAGGCCAACCCGAGCAGTACTTC
TRBV28	TRBJ1-6	-	TRBD1	CASTTGQANSPLHF	TGTGCCAGCACCACGGGACAGGCAAATTCACCCCTCCACTTT
TRBV18	TRBJ1-2	-	-	CASSPVESEVKYTF	TGTGCCAGCTCACCAGTCGAATCGGAGGTCAAGTACACCTTC
TRBV30	TRBJ1-1	-	TRBD1	CAWSRGQGNTEAFF	TGTGCCTGGTCCAGAGGACAGGGGAACACTGAAGCTTTCTTT
TRBV11-3	TRBJ2-7	-	-	CASSKTGSYEQYF	TGTGCCAGCAGCAAGACAGGTTCCTACGAGCAGTACTTC
TRBV5-1	TRBJ1-1	-	-	CASSLDLGVNTEAFF	TGCGCCAGCAGCTTGGATTTAGGGGTGAACACTGAAGCTTTCTTT
TRBV7-9	TRBJ1-4	-	-	CASSFNQGGNEKLFF	TGTGCCAGCAGCTTTAACCAAGGCGGGAATGAAAAACTGTTTTTT
TRBV19	TRBJ1-2	-	-	CASSIARGDYGYTF	TGTGCCAGTAGTATCGCCAGGGGAGACTATGGCTACACCTTC
TRBV19	TRBJ1-1	-	-	CASSQGSTEAFF	TGTGCCAGTAGCCAGGGTTCCACTGAAGCTTTCTTT
TRBV10-3	TRBJ2-7	-	-	CAISESESYEQYF	TGTGCCATCAGTGAGTCGGAGAGCTACGAGCAGTACTTC
TRBV5-1	TRBJ1-1	-	TRBD1	CASSLEGGGSYIAEAFF	TGCGCCAGCAGCTTGGAAGGAGGGGGCAGTTACATCGCTGAAGCTTTCTTT
TRBV5-8	TRBJ2-1	-	TRBD2	CASSSGTSLSSYNEQFF	TGTGCCAGCAGCTCAGGGACTAGCCTGAGCTCCTACAATGAGCAGTTCTTC
TRBV28	TRBJ2-7	-	-	CASTQAADWYEQYF	TGTGCCAGCACCCAAGCCGCGGATTGGTACGAGCAGTACTTC
TRBV5-1	TRBJ1-6	-	-	CASSWGLDSPLHF	TGCGCCAGCAGCTGGGGGCTGGATTCACCCCTCCACTTT
TRBV19	TRBJ2-7	few	TRBD1	CASSIGTGALYEQYF	TGTGCCAGTAGTATCGGGACAGGCGCACTTTACGAGCAGTACTTC
TRBV2	TRBJ1-5	-	-	CASSEQFLNQPQHF	TGTGCCAGCAGTGAACAGTTCCTTAATCAGCCCCAGCATTTT
TRBV7-6	TRBJ1-6	-	-	CASSKSPGLDNSPLHF	TGTGCCAGCAGCAAGAGCCCGGGACTAGATAATTCACCCCTCCACTTT
TRBV6-5	TRBJ1-3	-	-	CASSYAGATGNTIYF	TGTGCCAGCAGTTACGCGGGGGCAACAGGAAACACCATATATTTT